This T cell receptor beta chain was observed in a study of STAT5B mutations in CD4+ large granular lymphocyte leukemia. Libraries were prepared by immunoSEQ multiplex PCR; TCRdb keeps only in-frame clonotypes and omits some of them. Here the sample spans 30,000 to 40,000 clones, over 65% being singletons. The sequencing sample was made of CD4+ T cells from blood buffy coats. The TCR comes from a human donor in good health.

The CDR3 region has the DNA TGCGCCAGCAGCTTGGGGCTAGTGGGCAATCAGCCCCAGCATTTT. Translation: CASSLGLVGNQPQHF. The J gene is TRBJ1-5, the V gene TRBV5-1, with D uncertain. The CDR3 runs 15 residues. V was trimmed by 0 bases and J by 2 bases, leaving 9 bases between them. CDR1 and CDR2 (germline): SGHRS, YFSETQ.